This T cell receptor beta chain appears in the sequencing data of a study of CD8 T cells in Susac syndrome. This clonotype was seen only once. Random hexamers served to reverse transcribe about 0.45 to 1 ug RNA. Coverage of TCR beta CDR3 amplification by immunoSEQ multiplex PCR extended to 54 Vbeta and 13 Jbeta. TCRdb used MiXCR to reprocess the immunoSEQ multiplex PCR reads, holding one entry per CDR3 protein. The sample lists some 190,000 distinct CDR3 sequences; roughly 92% were seen once. Sequencing targeted TCR beta in T cells from blood (CD8+ and CD4+). Controls were drawn from healthy donors and were matched for age and sex. In contrast to the negatively isolated CD8+ and CD4+ T cells, TEMRA cells were FACS-enriched. Sequences were obtained from CD4+ T cells from PBMCs. This clonotype originated in a human donor in good health.

CDR3 nucleotides: TGTGCCAGCAGCGTAGCAGACCAGGAGGATGAGCAGTTCTTC. Residues: CASSVADQEDEQFF. J is TRBJ2-1 and V is TRBV9; weak D call: TRBD2 (5 bases). This CDR3 comprises 14 residues. Trimming cost V 0 bases and J 8 bases, with 12 bases left between them. The germline CDR1 and CDR2 sequences are SGDLS and YYNGEE.